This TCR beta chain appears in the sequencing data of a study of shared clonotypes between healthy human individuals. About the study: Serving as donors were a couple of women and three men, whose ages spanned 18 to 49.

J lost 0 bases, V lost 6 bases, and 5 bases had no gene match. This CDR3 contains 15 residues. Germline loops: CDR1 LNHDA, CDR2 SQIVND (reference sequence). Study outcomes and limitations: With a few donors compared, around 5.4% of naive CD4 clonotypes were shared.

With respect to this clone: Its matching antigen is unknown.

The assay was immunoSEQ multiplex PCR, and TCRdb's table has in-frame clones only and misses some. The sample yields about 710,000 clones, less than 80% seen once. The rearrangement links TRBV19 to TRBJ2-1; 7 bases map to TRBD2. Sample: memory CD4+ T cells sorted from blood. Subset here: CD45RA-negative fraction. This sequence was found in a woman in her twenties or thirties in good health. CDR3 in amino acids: CASRPGGGSYNEQFF. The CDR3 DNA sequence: TGTGCCAGTAGACCTGGGGGGGGCTCCTACAATGAGCAGTTCTTC.